Below are 26 T cell receptor beta chains sequenced from a single sample in a study of cytomegalovirus exposure and HLA in healthy donors. Profiling relied on immunoSEQ multiplex PCR, and the TCRdb table lists in-frame clones only, not all of them. This table holds approximately 230,000 clones, approximately 84% found once. Sequencing used PBMCs. These receptors originate from a man between 18 and 35 years old in good health and CMV-seropositive.

The CDR3: CSVGGGYTF. The CDR3 DNA is TGCAGCGTTGGTGGCGGCTACACCTTC. The J gene is TRBJ1-2, the V gene TRBV29-1; D gene ambiguous. The CDR3 extends over 9 amino acids. V shed 4 bases and J shed 8 bases, with 5 bases lying between them. CDR1 SQVTM and CDR2 ANQGSEA come from the germline V gene.

V is TRBV4-1 and J is TRBJ2-7, with TRBD2 identical over 9 bases. Germline CDR1 is MGHRA and CDR2 is YSYEKL. The CDR3 contains 15 residues. V trimming: 0 bases; J trimming: 7 bases; junction bases outside the gene matches: 7. The CDR3 nucleotides are TGCGCCAGCAGCCAAGAGCAGCGGGAGGTGTGGGAGCAGTACTTC. As protein: CASSQEQREVWEQYF.

This clone was seen only once. The J gene is TRBJ2-1, the V gene TRBV10-3; TRBD2 matches 10 bases. Germline CDR1 and CDR2: ENHRY and SYGVKD. Trimming removed 3 bases from V and 13 bases from J; junction bases left unmatched: 9. The CDR3 consists of 14 residues. The CDR3 reads CAISEGLAVTVQFF. The CDR3 nucleotides are TGTGCCATCAGTGAAGGACTAGCGGTAACCGTACAGTTCTTC.

The rearrangement uses TRBV11-2 and TRBJ2-7, with TRBD2 as a possible D gene (6 bases). CDR3 length equals 13 residues. Germline CDR1 is SGHAT and CDR2 is FQNNGV. Trimming shortened V by 4 bases and J by 5 bases, and 12 bases separated the two germline ends. CDR3 sequence: CASSSGGGDEQYF. DNA of the CDR3: TGTGCCAGCAGCTCCGGGGGAGGCGACGAGCAGTACTTC.

This chain joins TRBV5-4 and TRBJ2-7; D gene ambiguous. This CDR3 spans 14 amino acids. The germline V gene has CDR1 SGHNT and CDR2 YYREEE (reference sequence). V dropped 0 bases and J dropped 2 bases, with 9 bases sitting between them. The CDR3 is CASSLGNPAYEQYF. CDR3 nucleotides: TGTGCCAGCAGCTTGGGCAACCCGGCCTACGAGCAGTACTTC. Drawing the rest from reference TRBV5-4 and TRBJ2-7, the complete variable domain is ETGVTQSPTHLIKTRGQQVTLRCSSQSGHNTVSWYQQALGQGPQFIFQYYREEENGRGNFPPRFSGLQFPNYSSELNVNALELDDSALYLCASSLGNPAYEQYFGPGTRLTVT.

The chain couples TRBV30 to TRBJ2-7, with TRBD2 identical over 7 bases. Germline V gene data show CDR1 as GTSNPN and CDR2 as SVGIG (reference sequence). With 4 bases clipped from V and 4 bases from J, the junction kept 10 bases outside the gene matches. The CDR3 is made up of 14 amino acids. The CDR3 DNA follows: TGTGCCTGGACGCACAGCGGCGGGGGTTACGAGCAGTACTTC. This gives the protein CAWTHSGGGYEQYF.

The chain joins TRBV7-3 to TRBJ2-3; a possible D gene is TRBD2 (6 bases). V gave up 3 bases and J gave up 3 bases, with 13 bases separating them. In germline, CDR1 is SGHTA, CDR2 FQGTGA. This CDR3 has 15 amino acids. Written as DNA, the CDR3 is TGTGCCAGCAGCTTGGGTCGGGAGCAGACAGATACGCAGTATTTT. As protein: CASSLGREQTDTQYF.

The chain joins TRBV10-3 to TRBJ2-1; 14 positions match TRBD2. Germline V lookup: CDR1 ENHRY, CDR2 SYGVKD. This CDR3 contains 19 residues. Trimming cost V 4 bases and J 0 bases; bases outside gene matches: 8. The CDR3, as DNA: TGTGCCATCAGTGGCCAAAGGACTAGCGGGAGGTCCTCCTACAATGAGCAGTTCTTC. This codes for CAISGQRTSGRSSYNEQFF.

The chain links TRBV5-1 to TRBJ1-2; 7 nucleotides line up with TRBD1. Trimming removed 0 bases from V and 3 bases from J; junction bases left unmatched: 11. This CDR3 has 17 amino acids. Germline-derived CDR1 and CDR2 are SGHRS and YFSETQ. The CDR3 sequence: CASSLGANRGRDYGYTF. The DNA for the CDR3 is TGCGCCAGCAGCTTGGGAGCGAATAGGGGGCGAGACTATGGCTACACCTTC. Based on the CDR3 plus reference TRBV5-1 and TRBJ1-2, the full variable domain is KAGVTQTPRYLIKTRGQQVTLSCSPISGHRSVSWYQQTPGQGLQFLFEYFSETQRNKGNFPGRFSGRQFSNSRSEMNVSTLELGDSALYLCASSLGANRGRDYGYTFGSGTRLTVV.

This clone was seen a handful of times. The chain employs TRBV7-8 and TRBJ1-3, with D perhaps matching TRBD1 (5 bases). Looked up from germline, CDR1 is SGHVS and CDR2 is FQNEAQ. The V end was cut by 1 base, the J end by 1 base, with 5 bases between. The length of the CDR3 is 14 residues. CDR3 DNA sequence: TGTGCCAGCAGCTTAGGACAGTCTGGAAACACCATATATTTT. Translation gives CASSLGQSGNTIYF.

The V call is TRBV7-8, the J call TRBJ1-4; D gene uncertain. This CDR3 has 14 amino acids. V dropped 2 bases and J dropped 8 bases, with 12 bases sitting between them. The V gene's germline CDR1 is SGHVS and CDR2 FQNEAQ. The CDR3 reads CASSLSLGQEKLFF. CDR3 coding DNA: TGTGCCAGCAGCTTAAGCCTCGGCCAGGAAAAACTGTTTTTT.

The V call is TRBV9, the J call TRBJ2-2; TRBD2 might be the D (6 bases). This CDR3 spans 14 amino acids. CDR1 SGDLS and CDR2 YYNGEE come from the germline V gene. Trimming removed 4 bases from V and 4 bases from J, with 11 bases in between. This CDR3 is CASSLSEGTGELFF. Written as DNA, the CDR3 is TGTGCCAGCAGCCTTTCGGAGGGCACCGGGGAGCTGTTTTTT.

V is TRBV7-2 and J is TRBJ1-2, with D unresolved. The CDR3 runs 15 residues. Germline CDR1 reads SGHTA; CDR2 reads FQGNSA. V was clipped by 4 bases and J by 7 bases, with 19 bases between them. The CDR3 DNA is TGTGCCAGCAGCTCCTCCCAAACAAGGGTGGGTGGCTACACCTTC. Protein: CASSSSQTRVGGYTF.

The gene calls are TRBV2 and TRBJ2-5, with a tentative D call TRBD1 (6 bases). Germline values: CDR1 SNHLY, CDR2 FYNNEI. The CDR3 runs to 13 residues. Deletions cut 6 bases from V and 9 bases from J, with 17 bases between. CDR3 coding DNA: TGTGCCAGCAGCTCAGAGGGGGTGTCGGCCCAGTACTTC. Its translation: CASSSEGVSAQYF. The full variable domain, in which reference TRBV2 and TRBJ2-5 provide the parts outside the CDR3, is EPEVTQTPSHQVTQMGQEVILRCVPISNHLYFYWYRQILGQKVEFLVSFYNNEISEKSEIFDDQFSVERPDGSNFTLKIRSTKLEDSAMYFCASSSEGVSAQYFGPGTRLLVL.

The genes are TRBV29-1 and TRBJ2-1; 7 nucleotides match TRBD1. CDR3 size: 14 residues. The ends lost 7 bases at V and 2 bases at J; junction bases unmatched: 8. In germline, CDR1 is SQVTM, CDR2 ANQGSEA. CDR3 loop: CSGENRGTYNEQFF. The CDR3 coding sequence is TGCAGCGGCGAGAACAGGGGCACCTACAATGAGCAGTTCTTC.

V is TRBV2 and J is TRBJ1-2; D remains unclear. Between the trimmed V and J ends, which lost 6 bases and 1 base, there was a span of 9 bases. The CDR3 has 13 residues. Germline V gene sequence: CDR1 SNHLY, CDR2 FYNNEI. DNA of the CDR3: TGTGCCAGCAGGGGTAAGGGTAACTATGGCTACACCTTC. Translation gives CASRGKGNYGYTF.

The V and J genes are TRBV27 and TRBJ1-2; no reliable D call. V gave up 6 bases and J gave up 4 bases, with 15 bases separating them. Germline-derived CDR1 and CDR2 are MNHEY and SMNVEV (reference sequence). The length of the CDR3 is 14 residues. The CDR3 DNA follows: TGTGCCAGCAGCCCCCGACGGGGTATCTATGGCTACACCTTC. Translation: CASSPRRGIYGYTF.

The genes are TRBV2 and TRBJ1-4, with D tentatively TRBD1 (6 bases). The CDR3 extends over 20 amino acids. Germline lookup yields CDR1 SNHLY and CDR2 FYNNEI. V was shortened by 3 bases and J by 0 bases, with 23 bases between the two germline ends. The DNA for the CDR3 is TGTGCCAGCAGTGACTTCTCCCAGGGGCAGACTGACGCAACTAATGAAAAACTGTTTTTT. Translated: CASSDFSQGQTDATNEKLFF.

The sample holds a few counts of this clone. Here the CDR3 reads CASSRTTSYEQYF. Here the CDR3 DNA reads TGTGCCAGCAGCCGGACTACTTCCTACGAGCAGTACTTC. The rearrangement joins TRBV11-2 to TRBJ2-7, with D possibly matching TRBD2 (6 bases). The V end was cut by 5 bases, the J end by 1 base, with 9 bases between. The CDR3 extends over 13 amino acids. Germline V CDR1 and CDR2: SGHAT, FQNNGV.

This chain uses TRBV6-5 with TRBJ2-7; either TRBD1 or TRBD2 may fit D (5 bases each). Trimming took off 4 bases at V and 2 bases at J, with 15 bases between the two ends. Germline V lookup: CDR1 MNHEY, CDR2 SVGAGI. This CDR3 comprises 15 residues. The CDR3 loop is CASSSGTIDPYEQYF. For the CDR3, the DNA is TGTGCCAGCAGTTCCGGGACGATCGACCCCTACGAGCAGTACTTC.

The gene calls are TRBV9 and TRBJ2-3; weak D call: TRBD1 (6 bases). The CDR3 length is 15 residues. V was pared by 4 bases and J by 4 bases, with 16 bases between. CDR1 and CDR2 from the germline V gene are SGDLS and YYNGEE. As DNA, the CDR3 is TGTGCCAGCAGCCAGGGGACATCCGCCCCAGATACGCAGTATTTT. Translated: CASSQGTSAPDTQYF.

The gene calls are TRBV30 and TRBJ2-3, with TRBD2 as a possible D gene (6 bases). Germline CDR1 GTSNPN, CDR2 SVGIG (reference sequence). The CDR3 runs to 12 residues. The ends were cut back, 3 bases at V and 5 bases at J, with 9 bases in the middle. CDR3 in DNA: TGTGCCTGGAGCGGGAGTGAAGATACGCAGTATTTT. Its protein product is CAWSGSEDTQYF.

About this clone itself: One end of the junction does not line up with germline, which may come from a read error. CDR3 loop: CAISEVGGGEQYF. Written as DNA, the CDR3 is TGTGCCATCAGTGAGGTGGGGGGAGGCGAGCAGTACTTC. This rearrangement joins TRBV6-1 to TRBJ2-7; possible D gene TRBD2, 6 bases. The germline CDR1 and CDR2 sequences are MNHNS and SASEGT. CDR3 size: 13 residues.

The chain recombines TRBV27 with TRBJ2-7; TRBD1 aligns across 8 bases. This CDR3 region has 13 residues. Germline V gene sequence: CDR1 MNHEY, CDR2 SMNVEV (reference sequence). Trimming cost V 7 bases and J 9 bases; bases outside gene matches: 11. The CDR3 bases are TGTGCCAGCACACCACACGGCAGGGGGCGGCAGTACTTC. This translates into CASTPHGRGRQYF.

A word on this clone: This CDR3 is also generated by other DNA sequences in the sample. The CDR3 DNA reads as TGTGCCAGCAGTTACTCTAGCGGGAGTTACAATGAGCAGTTCTTC. Residues: CASSYSSGSYNEQFF. V and J are TRBV6-5 and TRBJ2-1; TRBD2 aligns across 9 bases. This CDR3 has 15 residues. The germline V gene encodes CDR1 MNHEY and CDR2 SVGAGI. V shed 0 bases, J shed 4 bases, and the junction held 1 base outside the gene matches.

J is TRBJ2-3 and V is TRBV5-1; no firm D call. This CDR3 spans 20 amino acids. V was cut by 1 base and J by 0 bases, with 24 bases left in between. Germline assignment: CDR1 SGHRS and CDR2 YFSETQ. CDR3 DNA: TGCGCCAGCAGCTTGAGTAATCACGGGTTCCTTGAGATTAGCACAGATACGCAGTATTTT. Its translation is CASSLSNHGFLEISTDTQYF. Drawing the rest from reference TRBV5-1 and TRBJ2-3, the complete variable domain is KAGVTQTPRYLIKTRGQQVTLSCSPISGHRSVSWYQQTPGQGLQFLFEYFSETQRNKGNFPGRFSGRQFSNSRSEMNVSTLELGDSALYLCASSLSNHGFLEISTDTQYFGPGTRLTVL.